The 31 T cell receptor beta chains below come from one sample, sequenced in a study of OX40 agonist ivuxolimab in advanced cancers. TCRdb keeps only in-frame clones here, not all; method: immunoSEQ multiplex PCR. The data contain about 46,000 clones, over 65% of them seen just once; the ten biggest clones take up about 1.8%. The material sequenced was CD4+ or CD8+ T cells sorted from blood, taken in a trial of the OX40 agonist ivuxolimab. These receptor sequences come from an adult with an advanced solid tumor such as melanoma, head and neck, liver or kidney cancer.

The genes are TRBV7-3 and TRBJ2-1, with 9 positions matching TRBD2. V was clipped by 8 bases and J by 7 bases; unmatched bases: 9. Germline V CDR1 and CDR2: SGHTA, FQGTGA. This CDR3 has 14 amino acids. CDR3 protein: CASSRAGGRNEQFF. The CDR3 coding sequence is TGTGCCAGCTCCCGGGCGGGGGGGCGGAATGAGCAGTTCTTC.

This chain links TRBV30 with TRBJ2-3, with D perhaps TRBD1 (5 bases). CDR3 length: 16 amino acids. The germline gives CDR1 GTSNPN, CDR2 SVGIG (reference sequence). V lost 0 bases, J lost 3 bases, and 16 bases lay in between. The CDR3 DNA reads as TGTGCCTGGAGTGTACTCGGCAGGGCTGGGACAGATACGCAGTATTTT. Translation: CAWSVLGRAGTDTQYF.

This sequence joins TRBV6-1 and TRBJ1-4, with TRBD1 matching over 7 bases. Looked up from germline, CDR1 is MNHNS and CDR2 is SASEGT. The CDR3 contains 14 residues. V was pared by 6 bases and J by 7 bases, with 8 bases of the junction left unmatched. The CDR3: CASSQGGVSEKLFF. CDR3 DNA: TGTGCCAGCAGCCAGGGGGGGGTTAGTGAAAAACTGTTTTTT.

V gene TRBV5-5 combines with J gene TRBJ1-5; D not certain. Deletions cut 0 bases from V and 6 bases from J, with 10 bases between. CDR3 length: 14 residues. The V gene's germline CDR1 is SGHKS and CDR2 YYEKEE (reference sequence). The CDR3 DNA is TGTGCCAGCAGCTTGGAGGCGGCAGGTCAGCCCCAGCATTTT. It encodes CASSLEAAGQPQHF.

The chain recombines TRBV6-1 with TRBJ1-4; D not certain. Per germline, CDR1 MNHNS and CDR2 SASEGT. The CDR3 spans 14 residues. Trimming left V 4 bases short and J 4 bases short, with 10 bases between. CDR3 residues: CASSGTLGNEKLFF. The CDR3 DNA is TGTGCCAGCAGTGGGACCCTAGGTAATGAAAAACTGTTTTTT.

In its sample, this clone was seen once. The chain uses TRBV30 and TRBJ1-2; D remains unclear. The CDR3 contains 11 residues. The V gene lost 3 bases and the J gene lost 4 bases, with 6 bases spanning the gap. The germline V gene has CDR1 GTSNPN and CDR2 SVGIG (reference sequence). The chain's CDR3 is CAWRAVYGYTF. The CDR3 DNA sequence: TGTGCCTGGAGGGCAGTCTATGGCTACACCTTC.

In this sample, this clone turned up a few times. The rearrangement links TRBV27 to TRBJ1-5; 9 nucleotides agree with TRBD1. The CDR3 totals 15 residues. Germline values: CDR1 MNHEY, CDR2 SMNVEV (reference sequence). V was pared by 4 bases and J by 2 bases, with 3 bases of the junction left unmatched. This CDR3 reads CASSSQGAGNQPQHF. CDR3 coding DNA: TGTGCCAGCAGTTCACAGGGGGCTGGCAATCAGCCCCAGCATTTT.

This chain joins TRBV7-6 and TRBJ1-3; 8 nucleotides match TRBD1. Trimming removed 0 bases from V and 3 bases from J; junction bases left unmatched: 1. The CDR3 extends over 15 amino acids. Germline-derived CDR1 and CDR2 are SGHVS and FNYEAQ. In nucleotides, the CDR3 is TGTGCCAGCAGCTTAGCCGGACAGGGTGGAAACACCATATATTTT. Translated, it gives CASSLAGQGGNTIYF.

The chain uses TRBV10-3 and TRBJ1-5, with D perhaps TRBD1 (5 bases). The ends were cut back, 10 bases at V and 5 bases at J, with 15 bases in the middle. The CDR3 totals 13 residues. Germline V gives CDR1 ENHRY, CDR2 SYGVKD. The CDR3 region is CATGGTRDQPQHF. The CDR3 DNA follows: TGTGCCACTGGGGGGACGAGGGATCAGCCCCAGCATTTT.

The J gene is TRBJ2-5, the V gene TRBV10-1, with D perhaps matching TRBD1 (5 bases). The germline gives CDR1 WNHNN, CDR2 SYGVQD (reference sequence). The CDR3 covers 13 residues. V lost 6 bases to trimming and J lost 4 bases, with 12 bases between them. The CDR3 region is CASSSRVGETQYF. CDR3 in DNA: TGCGCCAGCAGCTCCAGGGTCGGAGAGACCCAGTACTTC.

This clone was seen only a few times. V usage is TRBV7-2 and J usage is TRBJ1-2; unclear D gene. V was clipped by 1 base and J by 4 bases, with 4 bases between them. The CDR3 contains 12 residues. Germline CDR1 reads SGHTA; CDR2 reads FQGNSA. The CDR3 here is CASSLESYGYTF. In DNA form, the CDR3 reads TGTGCCAGCAGCTTAGAATCCTATGGCTACACCTTC. Together with reference TRBV7-2 and TRBJ1-2, the CDR3 gives the full variable domain: GAGVSQSPSNKVTEKGKDVELRCDPISGHTALYWYRQSLGQGLEFLIYFQGNSAPDKSGLPSDRFSAERTGGSVSTLTIQRTQQEDSAVYLCASSLESYGYTFGSGTRLTVV.

The V call is TRBV19, the J call TRBJ2-3; tentatively, D is TRBD1 (5 bases). The V end lost 7 bases, the J end lost 2 bases, and 19 bases lay between the germline ends. Germline CDR1 LNHDA, CDR2 SQIVND (reference sequence). The CDR3 runs 16 residues. The CDR3 bases are TGTGCCAGTACTACGACAGCCACTTTCAACACAGATACGCAGTATTTT. The encoded protein is CASTTTATFNTDTQYF.

This clone was seen just once. The J gene is TRBJ2-1, the V gene TRBV19; 8 nucleotides match TRBD2. Germline V gene data show CDR1 as LNHDA and CDR2 as SQIVND (reference sequence). With 1 base clipped from V and 7 bases from J, the junction kept 9 bases outside the gene matches. The CDR3 has 16 amino acids. Here the CDR3 DNA reads TGTGCCAGTAGTATAGTGTCCGGCGGGGGGCGGAATGAGCAGTTCTTC. Translated: CASSIVSGGGRNEQFF. Drawing the rest from reference TRBV19 and TRBJ2-1, the complete variable domain is DGGITQSPKYLFRKEGQNVTLSCEQNLNHDAMYWYRQDPGQGLRLIYYSQIVNDFQKGDIAEGYSVSREKKESFPLTVTSAQKNPTAFYLCASSIVSGGGRNEQFFGPGTRLTVL.

Here the CDR3 reads CASSSSLSHGYTF. CDR3 sequence (DNA): TGTGCCAGCAGCTCCTCACTATCCCATGGCTACACCTTC. The chain links TRBV11-2 to TRBJ1-2, with D unclear. The CDR3 spans 13 residues. The germline V and J ends were trimmed by 4 bases and 6 bases, with 12 bases remaining between them. Germline-derived CDR1 and CDR2 are SGHAT and FQNNGV.

The genes are TRBV5-6 and TRBJ2-7; D is ambiguous. This CDR3 is built from 15 residues. Germline V gives CDR1 SGHDT, CDR2 YYEEEE. The V end was cut by 4 bases, the J end by 4 bases, with 18 bases between. This CDR3 reads CASSPRHNTIYEQYF. CDR3 coding DNA: TGTGCCAGCAGCCCTAGACACAATACGATATACGAGCAGTACTTC.

The V call is TRBV30, the J call TRBJ1-4; tentative D call: TRBD1 (6 bases). Germline lookup yields CDR1 GTSNPN and CDR2 SVGIG (reference sequence). V lost 1 base, J lost 8 bases, and 8 bases lay in between. This CDR3 comprises 12 residues. This CDR3 reads CAWSGDNEKLFF. In DNA, the CDR3 is TGTGCCTGGAGTGGGGACAACGAAAAACTGTTTTTT.

This clone was seen once. The chain employs TRBV5-1 and TRBJ1-2, with 9 bases that match TRBD1. Unmatched junction bases numbered 14, after V lost 4 bases and J lost 4 bases. From germline, CDR1 is SGHRS and CDR2 YFSETQ. The CDR3 contains 17 residues. The CDR3 loop is CASSPQAPGQGAYGYTF. The CDR3 DNA reads TGCGCCAGCAGCCCCCAAGCCCCGGGACAGGGAGCCTATGGCTACACCTTC.

This clone appeared a single time. This chain connects TRBV29-1 to TRBJ1-2; D is ambiguous. Germline V CDR1 and CDR2: SQVTM, ANQGSEA. The V gene lost 4 bases and the J gene lost 7 bases, with 10 bases spanning the gap. The CDR3 sequence is 11 residues long. CDR3 DNA sequence: TGCAGCGTTGGGGCGGAGTCTGGCTACACCTTC. Protein product: CSVGAESGYTF.

The genes are TRBV29-1 and TRBJ2-7, with D possibly matching TRBD1 (6 bases). This CDR3 spans 13 amino acids. With 6 bases removed from V and 8 bases from J, the gap between germline ends came to 20 bases. From germline, CDR1 is SQVTM and CDR2 ANQGSEA. The CDR3 DNA reads as TGCAGCGTCAGCGAGGCAGGGCAGGGGAAGCAGTACTTC. This gives the protein CSVSEAGQGKQYF.

The chain has TRBV10-2 and TRBJ2-4, with no clear D. The CDR3 is made up of 13 amino acids. The V end lost 5 bases, the J end lost 0 bases, and 5 bases lay between the germline ends. From germline, CDR1 is WSHSY and CDR2 SAAADI. The CDR3 loop reads CASSLLAKNIQYF. The CDR3 DNA sequence: TGCGCCAGCAGTTTACTAGCCAAAAACATTCAGTACTTC.

V and J are TRBV27 and TRBJ2-3, with unresolved D. Germline V CDR1 and CDR2: MNHEY, SMNVEV (reference sequence). Trimming removed 6 bases from V and 2 bases from J, with 6 bases in between. This CDR3 is 12 amino acids long. This CDR3 reads CASRQVTDTQYF. As DNA, the CDR3 is TGTGCCAGCAGGCAAGTCACAGATACGCAGTATTTT.

The gene calls are TRBV29-1 and TRBJ1-2; tentative D call: TRBD1 (6 bases). CDR3 length: 15 amino acids. V lost 5 bases to trimming and J lost 8 bases, with 24 bases between them. Germline V gene data show CDR1 as SQVTM and CDR2 as ANQGSEA. The CDR3 sequence: CSVPGTILRGQGYTF. CDR3 coding DNA: TGCAGCGTTCCCGGGACAATTTTAAGGGGTCAAGGCTACACCTTC.

This chain links TRBV5-1 with TRBJ1-3; 7 positions match TRBD1. This CDR3 contains 15 residues. CDR1 and CDR2 from the germline V gene are SGHRS and YFSETQ. Trimming removed 4 bases from V and 1 base from J; junction bases left unmatched: 5. The CDR3 nucleotides are TGCGCCAGCAGCATAATGACAGGGTCTGGAAACACCATATATTTT. This sequence encodes CASSIMTGSGNTIYF.

The chain is built from TRBV21-1 and TRBJ1-5. TRBV21-1 is a pseudogene locus. This CDR3 spans 17 amino acids. The CDR3 DNA reads TGTGCCAGCAGCAAACAACCGGGTTCCCGTTCCAATCAGCCCCAGCATTTT. Amino acid sequence: CASSKQPGSRSNQPQHF.

The chain joins TRBV5-8 to TRBJ1-5; D unclear. The germline gives CDR1 SGHTS, CDR2 YDEGEE. V shed 1 base and J shed 12 bases, with 14 bases lying between them. There are 13 residues in the CDR3. Here the CDR3 DNA reads TGTGCCAGCAGCTTGTCGGTGGCCCCCGTCCAGCATTTT. Its protein is CASSLSVAPVQHF.

This chain uses TRBV11-2 with TRBJ2-7, with 8 positions matching TRBD1. The V and J ends lost 3 bases and 7 bases, in that order; junction bases with no gene match: 14. The CDR3 is made up of 16 amino acids. From germline, CDR1 is SGHAT and CDR2 FQNNGV. This chain's CDR3 is CASSFPGTGPRGEQYF. As DNA, the CDR3 is TGTGCCAGCAGCTTCCCAGGGACAGGCCCCCGTGGGGAGCAGTACTTC.

Here the CDR3 DNA reads TGTGCCAGCAGTTTCCCGGGACTAGGGACCCAGTACTTC. The encoded protein is CASSFPGLGTQYF. The chain has TRBV6-5 and TRBJ2-5; TRBD2 agrees at 8 bases. This CDR3 is built from 13 residues. Germline-derived CDR1 and CDR2 are MNHEY and SVGAGI. The V and J ends lost 4 bases and 7 bases, in that order; junction bases with no gene match: 5.

CDR3 region: CASSSGEVSQPQHF. The CDR3 DNA reads as TGTGCCAGCAGCTCGGGGGAGGTGAGTCAGCCCCAGCATTTT. This chain uses TRBV7-9 with TRBJ1-5, with D perhaps TRBD1 (5 bases). V shed 4 bases and J shed 6 bases, with 13 bases lying between them. The germline CDR1 and CDR2 sequences are SEHNR and FQNEAQ (reference sequence). The CDR3 extends over 14 amino acids. The full variable domain, rest sourced from reference TRBV7-9 and TRBJ1-5, is DTGVSQNPRHKITKRGQNVTFRCDPISEHNRLYWYRQTLGQGPEFLTYFQNEAQLEKSRLLSDRFSAERPKGSFSTLEIQRTEQGDSAMYLCASSSGEVSQPQHFGDGTRLSIL.

V and J are TRBV7-9 and TRBJ1-4; 7 bases match TRBD1. Germline CDR1 and CDR2: SEHNR and FQNEAQ (reference sequence). V was pared by 5 bases and J by 8 bases, with 8 bases of the junction left unmatched. The CDR3 contains 14 residues. The CDR3 nucleotides are TGTGCCAGCAGCAAAACAGGGGAGTGGGAAAAACTGTTTTTT. Its protein is CASSKTGEWEKLFF.

V and J are TRBV10-2 and TRBJ1-1, with 8 bases that match TRBD1. V shed 9 bases and J 1 base; nucleotides not matched to a gene: 7. Germline CDR1 is WSHSY and CDR2 is SAAADI. There are 14 residues in the CDR3. The CDR3 loop is CASKDRAGNTEAFF. CDR3 DNA sequence: TGCGCCAGTAAGGACAGGGCGGGGAACACTGAAGCTTTCTTT.

The chain carries TRBV5-1 and TRBJ1-4, with D perhaps TRBD1 (6 bases). This CDR3 region has 16 residues. The V gene's germline CDR1 is SGHRS and CDR2 YFSETQ. Between the trimmed V and J ends, which lost 0 bases and 1 base, there was a span of 10 bases. The CDR3 spells CASSLAGHGTNEKLFF. DNA for the CDR3: TGCGCCAGCAGCTTGGCGGGACATGGAACTAATGAAAAACTGTTTTTT.